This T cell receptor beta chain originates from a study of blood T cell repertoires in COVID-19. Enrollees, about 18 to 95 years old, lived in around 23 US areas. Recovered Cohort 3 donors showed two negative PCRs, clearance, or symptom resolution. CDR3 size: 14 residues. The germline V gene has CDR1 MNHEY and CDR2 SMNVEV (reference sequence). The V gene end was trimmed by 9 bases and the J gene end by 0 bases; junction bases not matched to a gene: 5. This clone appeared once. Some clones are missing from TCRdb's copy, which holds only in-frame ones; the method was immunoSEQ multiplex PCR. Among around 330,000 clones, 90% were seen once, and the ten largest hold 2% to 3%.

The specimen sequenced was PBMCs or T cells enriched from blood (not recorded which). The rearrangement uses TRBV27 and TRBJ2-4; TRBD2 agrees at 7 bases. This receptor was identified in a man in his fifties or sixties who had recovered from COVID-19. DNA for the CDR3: TGTGCCAGTGGGCGGGAGCGAGCCAAAAACATTCAGTACTTC. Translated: CASGRERAKNIQYF.